This T cell receptor beta chain was documented in a study of blood T cell repertoires in COVID-19. On the study more broadly: The samples span acute and convalescent COVID-19 from the United States, Italy and Spain.

Sequenced by immunoSEQ multiplex PCR; TCRdb stores in-frame clones only, minus some. Of about 110,000 clones detected, 75% to 90% appear once; the ten largest clones hold about 20%. This clone was detected only once. The V and J ends lost 6 bases and 8 bases respectively, with 10 bases between them. CDR1 and CDR2 (germline): MDHEN, SYDVKM. This CDR3 is 12 amino acids long. The material sequenced was peripheral blood. J is TRBJ1-4 and V is TRBV28; TRBD1 is a possible D gene (6 bases). This clonotype originated in a woman aged 55-69 years with acute or convalescent COVID-19. CDR3 loop: CASRAQGEKLFF. DNA of the CDR3: TGTGCCAGCAGGGCCCAGGGGGAAAAACTGTTTTTT.